This TCR beta chain was captured in a study of cytomegalovirus exposure and HLA in healthy donors. Study findings and constraints: The listing of 150 or so TCR beta chains classed them as cytomegalovirus-associated. Clonal expansion was found to be greater in HLA-associated TCR beta chains than in equally common others in a later analysis.

The PCR was carried out with 60 Vbeta primers and 13 Jbeta primers. TCRdb keeps only in-frame clones here, not all; method: immunoSEQ multiplex PCR. The sample holds 55,000 to 65,000 clones, approximately 83% seen once. Concerning this clone: As yet, its antigen is unknown.

The CDR3 has 13 amino acids. Trimming cost V 0 bases and J 7 bases, with 7 bases left between them. In germline, CDR1 is KGHSH, CDR2 LQKENI. Sample: PBMCs. This chain connects TRBV18 to TRBJ2-1; D possibly corresponds to TRBD2 (5 bases). The sequence derives from a female donor in good health and CMV-seronegative. In nucleotides, the CDR3 is TGTGCCAGCTCACCACCGACGGGGAATGAGCAGTTCTTC. Amino acid sequence: CASSPPTGNEQFF.